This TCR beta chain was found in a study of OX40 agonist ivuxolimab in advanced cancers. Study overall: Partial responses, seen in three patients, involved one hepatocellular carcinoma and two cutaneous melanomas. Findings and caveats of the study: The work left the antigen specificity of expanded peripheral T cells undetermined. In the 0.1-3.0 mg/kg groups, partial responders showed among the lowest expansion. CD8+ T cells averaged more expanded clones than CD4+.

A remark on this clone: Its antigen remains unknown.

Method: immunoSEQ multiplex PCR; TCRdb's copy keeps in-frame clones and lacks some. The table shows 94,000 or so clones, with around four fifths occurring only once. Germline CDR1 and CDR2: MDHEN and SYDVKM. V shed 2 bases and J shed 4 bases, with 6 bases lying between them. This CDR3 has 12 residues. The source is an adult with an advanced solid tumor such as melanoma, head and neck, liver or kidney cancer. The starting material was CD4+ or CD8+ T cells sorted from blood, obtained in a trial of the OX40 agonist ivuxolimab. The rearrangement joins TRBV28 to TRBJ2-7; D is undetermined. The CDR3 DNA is TGTGCCAGCAGTTTACAACTATACGAGCAGTACTTC. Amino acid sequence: CASSLQLYEQYF.